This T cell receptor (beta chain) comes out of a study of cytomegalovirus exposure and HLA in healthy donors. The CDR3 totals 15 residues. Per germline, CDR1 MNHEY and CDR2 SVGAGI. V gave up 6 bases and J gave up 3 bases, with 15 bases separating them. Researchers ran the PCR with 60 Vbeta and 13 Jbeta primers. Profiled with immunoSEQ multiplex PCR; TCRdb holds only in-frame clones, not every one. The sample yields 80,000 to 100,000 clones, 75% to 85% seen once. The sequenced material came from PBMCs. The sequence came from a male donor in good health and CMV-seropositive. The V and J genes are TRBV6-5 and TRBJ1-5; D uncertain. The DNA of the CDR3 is TGTGCCAGCAGCCCGGGGAACGGGGTCAATCAGCCCCAGCATTTT. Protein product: CASSPGNGVNQPQHF.